This TCR beta chain emerged from a study of CD8+ T cells in alopecia areata. Study as a whole: For the treated group, dosing was oral tofacitinib at 5 to 10 mg twice daily. Study-wide results and limits: Although TCR sharing was seen in mice, sharing across patients was less clear, possibly for HLA-related reasons. Clonality exceeded that of normal scalp in lesional scalp, most notably in alopecia totalis/universalis.

Germline V lookup: CDR1 GTSNPN, CDR2 SVGIG (reference sequence). V trimming: 1 base; J trimming: 7 bases; junction bases outside the gene matches: 1. This CDR3 has 12 residues. A FACSAria was used to sort CD4+ and CD8+ T cells. These cells came from PBMCs. On this clone itself: Its specificity is unknown.

RNA was extracted and reverse transcribed into cDNA as the sequencing template. Produced via immunoSEQ multiplex PCR; TCRdb's table is partial and in-frame only. The sample has about 150,000 clones; around 50% are singletons. Sequenced here: CD8+ T cells sorted from blood, sampled at week 0. The chain is built from TRBV30 and TRBJ2-1; 7 nucleotides line up with TRBD2. This TCR was sampled from a human donor with alopecia areata. CDR3 in amino acids: CAWSGGGNEQFF. The DNA for the CDR3 is TGTGCCTGGAGTGGGGGGGGAAATGAGCAGTTCTTC.